This TCR beta chain was captured in a study of cytomegalovirus exposure and HLA in healthy donors. Findings and caveats of the study: The investigators catalogued under 200 TCR beta chains as cytomegalovirus-associated. Evidence from a later analysis indicated that most CMV-associated TCR beta chains looked HLA-restricted. A later analysis reportedly found fewer N-insertions in an Asian-associated ancestry cluster than the approximately 670-donor mean.

This CDR3 contains 16 residues. Trimming stripped 0 bases from V and 1 base from J, with 13 bases between. Germline assignment: CDR1 SGHDT and CDR2 YYEEEE. As concerns this clone: What it recognizes is unknown.

Primers included in the PCR were 60 Vbeta and 13 Jbeta primers. Clones were sequenced by immunoSEQ multiplex PCR, and TCRdb holds only the in-frame ones, with some missing. The data hold roughly 130,000 clones, with about 82% observed a single time. The specimen sequenced was PBMCs. This TCR derives from a boy between 10 and 17 years old in good health and CMV-seronegative. The genes are TRBV5-6 and TRBJ1-2; possibly TRBD1 for D (6 bases). The CDR3 loop reads CASSLVPGGGNYGYTF. CDR3 DNA: TGTGCCAGCAGCTTGGTTCCGGGGGGCGGTAACTATGGCTACACCTTC. Combining the CDR3 with reference TRBV5-6 and TRBJ1-2 gives the whole variable domain DAGVTQSPTHLIKTRGQQVTLRCSPKSGHDTVSWYQQALGQGPQFIFQYYEEEERQRGNFPDRFSGHQFPNYSSELNVNALLLGDSALYLCASSLVPGGGNYGYTFGSGTRLTVV.